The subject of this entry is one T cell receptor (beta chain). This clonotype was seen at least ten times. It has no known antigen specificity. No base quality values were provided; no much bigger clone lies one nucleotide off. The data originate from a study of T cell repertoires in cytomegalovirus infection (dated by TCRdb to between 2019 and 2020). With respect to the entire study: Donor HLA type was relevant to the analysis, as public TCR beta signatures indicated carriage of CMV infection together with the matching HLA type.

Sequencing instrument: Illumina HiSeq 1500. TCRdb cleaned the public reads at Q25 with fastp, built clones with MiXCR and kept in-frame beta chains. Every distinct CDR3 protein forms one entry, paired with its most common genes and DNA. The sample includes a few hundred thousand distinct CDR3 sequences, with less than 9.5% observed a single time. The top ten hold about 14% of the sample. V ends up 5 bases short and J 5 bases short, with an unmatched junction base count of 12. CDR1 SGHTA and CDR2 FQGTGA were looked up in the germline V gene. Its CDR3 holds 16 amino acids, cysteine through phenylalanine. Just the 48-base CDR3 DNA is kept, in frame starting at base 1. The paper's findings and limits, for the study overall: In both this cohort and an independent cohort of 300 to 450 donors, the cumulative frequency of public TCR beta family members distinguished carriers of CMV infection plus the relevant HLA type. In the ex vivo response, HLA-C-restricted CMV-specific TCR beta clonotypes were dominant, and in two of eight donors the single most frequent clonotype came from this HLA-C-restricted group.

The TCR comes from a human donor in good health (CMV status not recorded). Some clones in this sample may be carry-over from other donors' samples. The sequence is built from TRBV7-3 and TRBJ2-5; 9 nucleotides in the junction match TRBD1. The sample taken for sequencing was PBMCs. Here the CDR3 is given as CASSPRGTGKWETQYF. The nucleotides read TGTGCCAGCAGCCCCCGCGGGACAGGGAAATGGGAGACCCAGTACTTC.